Below, one T cell receptor (beta chain) is given with its context. This clonotype was found a few times. It has no known antigen specificity. Base qualities are not recorded, but no much larger clone differs from it by a single base. These data come from a study of blood T cells in healthy people across ages (dated by TCRdb to between 2014 and 2017). Regarding the study in general: In model experiments, roughly one uniquely barcoded TCR beta cDNA molecule per two T cells was captured by template switching. The donors were divided into four age groups: young (average about 16 years), middle-aged (about 40), aged (approximately 64) and long-lived (roughly 82). The study measured age-related changes in TCR beta repertoire diversity using deep sequencing normalized with unique cDNA molecular identifiers. Using the same blood draw, the study looked at two additional independent replicas of 1 million unique cDNA reads for two donors, one aged 18 to 30 and the other aged 80 or older. Here is what the overall study found, with its caveats: Compared with the aged group, the long-lived group had more naive CD4+ T cells, fewer expanded clones and increased TCR diversity, suggesting age selection. As age increased, observed TCR beta diversity per million T cells dropped in a roughly linear way, and a significant reduction was already evident by age about 40. A strong correlation was found between observed TCR beta diversity and the percentage of naive T cells measured by flow cytometry. Because donor CMV infection status was unknown, age-related changes in expanded clonotypes were potentially confounded. Conclusive comparison of naive and antigen-experienced compartments was prevented by the profiling of bulk unsorted PBMCs. Estimates of total diversity based on one million sequenced T cells were regarded as lower bounds and as underestimates.

Donors were approximately 42 systemically healthy Caucasian individuals from Russia aged roughly 6 to 95 years. Ten milliliters of peripheral blood were drawn from each donor into EDTA-treated Vacutainer tubes. Ficoll-Paque density-gradient centrifugation was used to isolate PBMCs, with at least 6.5 million obtained per sample. Trizol reagent was used to extract total RNA from PBMCs, with at least 6 micrograms per sample. For every donor, an aliquot of PBMCs went through flow cytometry to measure the percentages of naive CD45RAhigh/CD27high T cells. CDR1 and CDR2 are read off the germline V gene as SGHDT and YYEEEE. The cysteine opens and the phenylalanine closes a CDR3 of 14 amino acids. Only the CDR3 DNA stays, 42 bases, in frame from base 1. V is clipped by 1 base and J by 4 bases, and the sequence between their germline boundaries is 11 bases long. Library creation used 5' RACE. Sequencing used an Illumina HiSeq 2500. A second PCR of roughly 6 to 11 cycles was run with a J-beta primer mix and a sample-barcoded 5' primer. A unique molecular identifier was introduced onto each TCR beta cDNA molecule by a template-switch 5' adaptor carrying 12 random nucleotides. Each sample yielded at least 3 million CDR3-containing paired-end reads. First-strand cDNA synthesis was performed from all RNA using the Mint cDNA synthesis kit, with priming by a TRBC-specific oligonucleotide. Following uracil-DNA glycosylase treatment, all cDNA underwent a first 18-cycle PCR with the universal primers M1SS and BC2_uni_R. The authors' pipeline ran thus. Each sample was normalized by randomly selecting 1 million high-quality reads, each carrying a distinct molecular identifier. Instead of being binned into consensus sequences, reads with shared molecular identifiers were discarded. CDR3 identification, clonotype clustering and error correction used MiTCR with a Q25 quality threshold and the strictest error-elimination algorithm. A nonparametric unseen species model with Euler transformation was used to estimate lower-bound total TCR beta diversity. The raw public data were reprocessed by TCRdb itself: fastp quality trimming at Q25, MiXCR clonotype calling, in-frame beta chains only. Each entry is one CDR3 protein sequence, shown with its most common DNA and genes. The V and J calls were determined by TCRdb, not by the authors. Across this sample there are 900,000 to 950,000 distinct CDR3 sequences, with just under 30% seen only once. The ten largest clones represent about a tenth of the sample.

This same sample was also part of a study on T cells of mothers and their children. That second report states: The donors were nine systemically healthy Caucasian individuals, made up of three mothers and their six children. cDNA synthesis used all of the extracted RNA, with roughly 1.5 ug of RNA in each 15 ul reaction. In the second PCR, the M1S primer introduced both the sample barcodes and 2-4 random nucleotides. More than 8 million TCR beta CDR3 reads were obtained from each mother, and some 3.2 million reads were obtained from each child. TCR recombination output is similarly shaped by thymic selection in related and unrelated pairs, with a minor effect exerted by inherited differences. Normalized repertoire overlap was always found to be slightly, but never significantly, higher in related mother-child pairs than in unrelated mother-child pairs. No persistent microchimeric T cell clones were found, with a detection sensitivity of roughly 100 clones per million clonotypes. In the study, deep NGS was used to compare the TCR beta repertoires of mothers and children, and features distinguishing related mother-child pairs from unrelated individuals were sought. The mean age was about 37 +/- 4 years for the mothers and approximately 11 +/- 4 years for the children. After adapter ligation was performed with NEBNext reagents, the libraries were sequenced on an Illumina HiSeq 2000 with 100+100 nt paired-end reads. To prevent cross-contamination, the mother and child libraries were prepared one month apart and sequenced in separate runs. For each donor, between roughly 450,000 and 2,200,000 distinct TCR beta clonotypes were identified. Naive TCR beta clonotypes were estimated from low-frequency clonotypes matched to each donor's FACS-determined naive share, without sorting.

Sequenced material: blood. The chain is assembled from TRBV5-6 and TRBJ1-2; a confident D gene designation cannot be given. The receptor's source is a woman in her thirties or forties in good health. The nucleotide sequence is TGTGCCAGCAGCTTGTACCAGGATGTCTATGGCTACACCTTC. This codes for CASSLYQDVYGYTF.